One and the same sample provided the 3 T cell receptor beta chains below, sequenced in a study of CD8+ T cells in alopecia areata. Extraction of RNA preceded its reverse transcription into cDNA, which served as the sequencing template. Assay: immunoSEQ multiplex PCR; the TCRdb copy retains only in-frame clones and omits some. The sample carries approximately 99,000 clones, 59% recorded once. Sequenced: CD8+ T cells sorted from blood. The receptors here all came from a human donor in good health.

The chain is built from TRBV7-6 and TRBJ1-4, with 7 nucleotides matching TRBD1. The CDR3 contains 17 residues. V shed 5 bases and J 5 bases; nucleotides not matched to a gene: 14. Looked up from germline, CDR1 is SGHVS and CDR2 is FNYEAQ. This CDR3 reads CASSLTGFHDLNEKLFF. In DNA form, the CDR3 reads TGTGCCAGCAGCCTGACAGGGTTCCACGATTTAAATGAAAAACTGTTTTTT.

The chain recombines TRBV30 with TRBJ1-1; D gene unclear. The CDR3 runs to 14 residues. Looked up from germline, CDR1 is GTSNPN and CDR2 is SVGIG (reference sequence). Trimming pared 4 bases from V and 0 bases from J, leaving 12 bases between. The CDR3 DNA follows: TGTGCCTGGAATTCTCCGGGGATGAACACTGAAGCTTTCTTT. Protein product: CAWNSPGMNTEAFF.

A few counts support this clone. One junction end disagrees with the germline gene, perhaps due to a read error. V and J are TRBV5-4 and TRBJ2-1; TRBD2 matches 11 bases. CDR1 is SGHNT, CDR2 YYREEE, per germline (reference sequence). The CDR3 is made up of 15 amino acids. The CDR3 region has the DNA TGTGCCAGCAGCTTTCTAGCGGGGGGCTACGATGAGCAGTTCTTC. Its translation is CASSFLAGGYDEQFF.